This T cell receptor (beta chain) was documented in a study of blood T cell repertoires in COVID-19. V was pared by 0 bases and J by 8 bases, with 10 bases of the junction left unmatched. CDR3 size: 16 residues. CDR1 is GTSNPN and CDR2 is SVGIG in the germline V gene (reference sequence). This clone was seen a single time. This table comes from immunoSEQ multiplex PCR, and its TCRdb copy is limited to in-frame clones, with some not included. Of a few hundred thousand clones in the sample, approximately 90% were seen once. The sequencing input was peripheral blood. This chain links TRBV30 with TRBJ1-4, with 9 bases aligning to TRBD1. The source is a woman aged 40 to 49 with acute or convalescent COVID-19. The DNA of the CDR3 is TGTGCCTGGAGTGTACGCCGGGACAGGGTGGGCGAAAAACTGTTTTTT. This encodes CAWSVRRDRVGEKLFF.